These 11 T cell receptor beta chains were sequenced from one sample in a study of cytomegalovirus exposure and HLA in healthy donors. The study ran its PCR with 60 Vbeta and 13 Jbeta primers. Assay used: immunoSEQ multiplex PCR; TCRdb lists only in-frame clones, some missing. The repertoire includes 200,000 to 300,000 clones, approximately 84% of them detected once, and about 2% sits in the top ten. The material sequenced was PBMCs. These receptors all stem from a woman aged 40 to 50 in good health and CMV-seropositive.

The chain couples TRBV30 to TRBJ2-2, with a weak D call TRBD2 (5 bases). This CDR3 is built from 13 residues. The V end was cut by 5 bases, the J end by 6 bases, with 13 bases between. CDR1 and CDR2 (germline): GTSNPN, SVGIG (reference sequence). The CDR3 region has the DNA TGTGCCTGGGAAGGGCTAGCCGCCGGGGAGCTGTTTTTT. Translation: CAWEGLAAGELFF.

The rearrangement links TRBV19 to TRBJ1-1; D gene ambiguous. Germline lookup yields CDR1 LNHDA and CDR2 SQIVND (reference sequence). V was pared by 0 bases and J by 0 bases, with 11 bases between. This CDR3 is built from 16 residues. CDR3 sequence: CASSIEGLNLNTEAFF. In nucleotides, the CDR3 is TGTGCCAGTAGTATAGAAGGACTGAACTTGAACACTGAAGCTTTCTTT.

This clone appeared a single time. Here the CDR3 DNA reads TGTGCCAGCAGTCTCCCGGTCAACTCCTACAATGAGCAGTTCTTC. Its protein product is CASSLPVNSYNEQFF. The genes are TRBV28 and TRBJ2-1, with unresolved D. With 5 bases removed from V and 0 bases from J, the gap between germline ends came to 11 bases. This CDR3 has 15 residues. Germline V CDR1 and CDR2: MDHEN, SYDVKM.

The chain is built from TRBV9 and TRBJ2-2; 9 bases agree with TRBD2. Germline V gene sequence: CDR1 SGDLS, CDR2 YYNGEE. The CDR3 loop spans 17 amino acids. J was trimmed by 2 bases and V by 0 bases; bases with no gene match: 5. In DNA form, the CDR3 reads TGTGCCAGCAGCGTAGGAGCTAGCGGGACCAACACCGGGGAGCTGTTTTTT. Its protein is CASSVGASGTNTGELFF.

This chain links TRBV7-2 with TRBJ2-1; TRBD2 aligns across 8 bases. The germline V gene encodes CDR1 SGHTA and CDR2 FQGNSA. The CDR3 has 15 residues. V trimming: 5 bases; J trimming: 10 bases; junction bases outside the gene matches: 13. The CDR3 sequence: CASSPSGRGPMEQFF. The CDR3 region has the DNA TGTGCCAGCAGCCCCAGCGGGAGAGGTCCAATGGAGCAGTTCTTC.

The chain uses TRBV15 and TRBJ2-3; 12 nucleotides align to TRBD2. The CDR3 runs 18 residues. Per the germline V gene, CDR1 is LNHNV and CDR2 is YYDKDF (reference sequence). After removal of 0 bases from V and 6 bases from J, the junction contained 10 bases not matched to a gene. This CDR3 is CATSRDGPSGRAGDTQYF. The CDR3 bases are TGTGCCACCAGCAGAGATGGGCCTAGCGGGAGGGCCGGGGATACGCAGTATTTT.

The chain recombines TRBV10-3 with TRBJ2-7; TRBD1 aligns across 7 bases. The CDR3 totals 16 residues. Germline values: CDR1 ENHRY, CDR2 SYGVKD. V gave up 5 bases and J gave up 3 bases; unmatched junction bases: 13. Written as DNA, the CDR3 is TGTGCCATCAGTTCGACAAGACAGGGAAATTTCTACGAGCAGTACTTC. Amino acids: CAISSTRQGNFYEQYF.

The chain couples TRBV6-6 to TRBJ2-7, with 8 nucleotides matching TRBD1. With V trimmed by 2 bases and J by 7 bases, 13 bases remained unmatched. The length of the CDR3 is 16 residues. Per the germline V gene, CDR1 is MNHNY and CDR2 is SVGAGI (reference sequence). The CDR3 protein is CASSYGSGTGLLEQYF. The DNA of the CDR3 is TGTGCCAGCAGTTACGGCTCCGGGACAGGCCTCCTGGAGCAGTACTTC.

The V call is TRBV27, the J call TRBJ2-7; 10 positions match TRBD2. This CDR3 region has 14 residues. Germline CDR1 reads MNHEY; CDR2 reads SMNVEV (reference sequence). V lost 6 bases to trimming and J lost 3 bases; unmatched junction nucleotides: 5. CDR3 in DNA: TGTGCCAGCAGACGGACTAGCGGTGGCTACGAGCAGTACTTC. Encoded protein: CASRRTSGGYEQYF.

The chain carries TRBV27 and TRBJ2-3; tentatively, D is TRBD2 (6 bases). This CDR3 has 13 amino acids. The germline V and J ends were trimmed by 3 bases and 9 bases, with 13 bases remaining between them. Germline assignment: CDR1 MNHEY and CDR2 SMNVEV (reference sequence). The CDR3 DNA is TGTGCCAGCAGTTTTTCCCGGGAGAGGACGCAGTATTTT. It yields the protein CASSFSRERTQYF.

This clone was found a few times. The chain uses TRBV11-3 and TRBJ2-7; 9 bases line up with TRBD1. V lost 4 bases and J lost 5; bases outside the gene matches: 9. The CDR3 runs 15 residues. The germline V gene has CDR1 SGHNT and CDR2 YENEEA. CDR3 loop: CASSSNRDRVHEQYF. DNA for the CDR3: TGTGCCAGCAGCTCCAACCGGGACAGGGTCCACGAGCAGTACTTC.